The next 24 T cell receptor beta chains were all read from a single sample in a study of T cell responses to AZD1222 COVID-19 vaccine. Using immunoSEQ multiplex PCR, the repertoire was profiled, and TCRdb retains in-frame clones only, with some absent. This sample yields 95,000 to 150,000 clones, of which under 95% are seen a single time; approximately 5.9% belongs to the top ten. The specimen was peripheral blood, collected on day 0 of AZD1222 vaccination. The receptors here all came from an adult in good health.

This rearrangement joins TRBV6-6 to TRBJ1-5, with 12 bases lining up with TRBD1. Trimming took 5 bases from V and 2 from J; bases not matched to a gene: 13. Germline CDR1 MNHNY, CDR2 SVGAGI (reference sequence). CDR3 length equals 19 residues. Here the CDR3 reads CASSPLPPGQGAGNQPQHF. In DNA form, the CDR3 reads TGTGCCAGCAGTCCCCTCCCTCCGGGACAGGGGGCAGGCAATCAGCCCCAGCATTTT.

This sequence joins TRBV30 and TRBJ2-1, with 7 bases fitting TRBD2. The CDR3 extends over 12 amino acids. Germline CDR1 reads GTSNPN; CDR2 reads SVGIG (reference sequence). The J segment lost 7 bases and the V segment lost 2 bases, leaving 2 bases of the junction unmatched. CDR3 region: CAWSPGGNEQFF. CDR3 bases: TGTGCCTGGAGTCCCGGGGGGAATGAGCAGTTCTTC.

The chain uses TRBV7-9 and TRBJ1-1; the D is unclear. The germline V gene encodes CDR1 SEHNR and CDR2 FQNEAQ (reference sequence). V was cut by 3 bases and J by 6 bases, with 14 bases left in between. This CDR3 comprises 14 residues. Here the CDR3 reads CASSFPGREPEAFF. The CDR3 DNA follows: TGTGCCAGCAGCTTTCCGGGGAGGGAGCCTGAAGCTTTCTTT.

CDR3 DNA: TGTGCCAGCAGCTTAGTTCTTACGGAGTCCTACGAGCAGTACTTC. Its translation: CASSLVLTESYEQYF. This chain joins TRBV11-2 and TRBJ2-7; no definite D call. CDR3 size: 15 residues. V was pared by 1 base and J by 1 base, with 11 bases between. Germline loops: CDR1 SGHAT, CDR2 FQNNGV.

The CDR3 loop is CASSPANNYGYTF. CDR3 DNA: TGTGCCAGCTCACCCGCGAATAACTATGGCTACACCTTC. The chain employs TRBV18 and TRBJ1-2, with D uncertain. Trimming took 3 bases from V and 1 from J, leaving 6 bases between them. The CDR3 is 13 residues long. The germline V gene encodes CDR1 KGHSH and CDR2 LQKENI.

The CDR3 DNA reads TGTGCCAGCAGCGTAGGTGATAACTATGGCTACACCTTC. Its translation: CASSVGDNYGYTF. The chain is built from TRBV9 and TRBJ1-2; D is unresolved. Germline V gene lookup returns CDR1 SGDLS and CDR2 YYNGEE. Trimming took 0 bases from V and 1 from J, leaving 4 bases between them. This CDR3 contains 13 residues. The full variable domain, with the rest looked up from reference TRBV9 and TRBJ1-2, is DSGVTQTPKHLITATGQRVTLRCSPRSGDLSVYWYQQSLDQGLQFLIQYYNGEERAKGNILERFSAQQFPDLHSELNLSSLELGDSALYFCASSVGDNYGYTFGSGTRLTVV.

For this clone: Sequence at one end of the junction differs from germline and may be a read error. J is TRBJ1-1 and V is TRBV5-4; TRBD1 might be the D (6 bases). Germline loops: CDR1 SGHNT, CDR2 YYREEE (reference sequence). This CDR3 comprises 13 residues. In DNA, the CDR3 is TGTGCCAGCAGTTTGGGGGGCTCTCCCGAAGCTTTCTTT. Amino acid sequence: CASSLGGSPEAFF. The variable domain in full, completed from reference TRBV5-4 and TRBJ1-1, reads ETGVTQSPTHLIKTRGQQVTLRCSSQSGHNTVSWYQQALGQGPQFIFQYYREEENGRGNFPPRFSGLQFPNYSSELNVNALELDDSALYLCASSLGGSPEAFFGQGTRLTVV.

The rearrangement uses TRBV5-1 and TRBJ2-7, with 12 bases lining up with TRBD2. Losses at the gene ends were 0 bases for V and 4 bases for J; bases not matched to a gene: 2. The CDR3 totals 15 residues. From germline, CDR1 is SGHRS and CDR2 YFSETQ. Here the CDR3 reads CASSLGTSGRYEQYF. The CDR3 bases are TGCGCCAGCAGCTTGGGTACTAGCGGGAGGTACGAGCAGTACTTC.

The chain recombines TRBV11-2 with TRBJ1-1; 7 nucleotides line up with TRBD1. The CDR3 sequence is 12 residues long. V dropped 1 base and J dropped 13; count of bases not matched to a gene: 6. The germline V gene has CDR1 SGHAT and CDR2 FQNNGV. The DNA of the CDR3 is TGTGCCAGCAGCTTAGCGATCGGACAGGATTTCTTT. This translates into CASSLAIGQDFF.

This sequence joins TRBV19 and TRBJ2-3; 8 bases fit TRBD1. The CDR3 runs 14 residues. V shed 9 bases, J shed 2 bases, and the junction held 7 bases outside the gene matches. CDR1 and CDR2 (germline): LNHDA, SQIVND (reference sequence). The CDR3 sequence is CASEYRGATDTQYF. DNA of the CDR3: TGTGCCAGCGAATACAGGGGGGCCACAGATACGCAGTATTTT.

The chain uses TRBV9 and TRBJ1-1; D is undetermined. V was shortened by 0 bases and J by 3 bases, with 6 bases between the two germline ends. Germline CDR1 SGDLS, CDR2 YYNGEE. This CDR3 comprises 13 residues. CDR3 sequence reads: CASSVVTDTEAFF. In nucleotides, the CDR3 is TGTGCCAGCAGCGTAGTCACGGACACTGAAGCTTTCTTT.

The chain is built from TRBV6-5 and TRBJ1-2; a possible D gene is TRBD1 (6 bases). Between the trimmed V and J ends, which lost 6 bases and 9 bases, there was a span of 14 bases. Germline CDR1 is MNHEY and CDR2 is SVGAGI. CDR3 length: 12 amino acids. The CDR3 nucleotides are TGTGCCAGCAGAGACGAGGGGGGGAGCTACACCTTC. Encoded protein: CASRDEGGSYTF.

The rearrangement links TRBV14 to TRBJ2-7; perhaps TRBD1 as D (6 bases). V lost 4 bases and J 2 bases, leaving 12 bases between the germline ends. Germline V lookup: CDR1 SGHDN, CDR2 FVKESK. CDR3 length: 14 amino acids. This CDR3 is CASSPSGVTYEQYF. In DNA, the CDR3 is TGTGCCAGCAGCCCCTCAGGGGTCACCTACGAGCAGTACTTC. The variable domain in full, with the rest retrieved from reference TRBV14 and TRBJ2-7, is EAGVTQFPSHSVIEKGQTVTLRCDPISGHDNLYWYRRVMGKEIKFLLHFVKESKQDESGMPNNRFLAERTGGTYSTLKVQPAELEDSGVYFCASSPSGVTYEQYFGPGTRLTVT.

This clone has just one count. The V and J genes are TRBV2 and TRBJ1-2; 9 nucleotides align to TRBD1. The germline V gene encodes CDR1 SNHLY and CDR2 FYNNEI. The CDR3 has 14 amino acids. Losses at the gene ends were 5 bases for V and 6 bases for J; bases not matched to a gene: 7. The CDR3 DNA reads as TGTGCCAGCAGTCCACAGGGGGCCACGGATGGCTACACCTTC. Its protein is CASSPQGATDGYTF.

J is TRBJ1-5 and V is TRBV15; TRBD1 might be the D (5 bases). Looked up from germline, CDR1 is LNHNV and CDR2 is YYDKDF (reference sequence). The germline V and J ends were trimmed by 0 bases and 7 bases, with 13 bases remaining between them. The CDR3 totals 15 residues. This chain's CDR3 is CATSRDRGIGQPQHF. CDR3 sequence (DNA): TGTGCCACCAGCAGAGATCGGGGCATCGGGCAGCCCCAGCATTTT.

The rearrangement links TRBV5-1 to TRBJ1-1, with D perhaps matching TRBD1 (5 bases). Per the germline V gene, CDR1 is SGHRS and CDR2 is YFSETQ. Trimming left V 1 base short and J 0 bases short, with 10 bases between. The CDR3 is 15 residues long. The CDR3 bases are TGCGCCAGCAGCTTGTATGCGGACATGAACACTGAAGCTTTCTTT. Translating gives CASSLYADMNTEAFF.

The V and J genes are TRBV5-1 and TRBJ1-4; possible D gene TRBD1, 5 bases. Per germline, CDR1 SGHRS and CDR2 YFSETQ. Trimming shortened V by 0 bases and J by 3 bases, and 9 bases separated the two germline ends. The CDR3 length is 15 residues. This chain's CDR3 is CASSLDTGSNEKLFF. The DNA of the CDR3 is TGCGCCAGCAGCTTGGATACAGGCTCTAATGAAAAACTGTTTTTT.

V usage is TRBV2 and J usage is TRBJ2-4; D is possibly TRBD1 (5 bases). Germline V gene data show CDR1 as SNHLY and CDR2 as FYNNEI. The CDR3 runs 15 residues. The ends were cut back, 7 bases at V and 0 bases at J, with 13 bases in the middle. CDR3 in amino acids: CASTADRLAKNIQYF. CDR3 in DNA: TGTGCCAGCACCGCTGACAGACTAGCCAAAAACATTCAGTACTTC.

This rearrangement joins TRBV11-2 to TRBJ2-2, with D possibly TRBD1 on 5 matching bases. The length of the CDR3 is 18 residues. Germline V gene data show CDR1 as SGHAT and CDR2 as FQNNGV. Trimming pared 5 bases from V and 0 bases from J, leaving 19 bases between. The CDR3, as DNA: TGTGCCAGCAGCACGAAACTCCCAGGGCCGACGAACACCGGGGAGCTGTTTTTT. It is translated as CASSTKLPGPTNTGELFF. Looking up the rest from reference TRBV11-2 and TRBJ2-2 gives the full variable domain: EAGVAQSPRYKIIEKRQSVAFWCNPISGHATLYWYQQILGQGPKLLIQFQNNGVVDDSQLPKDRFSAERLKGVDSTLKIQPAKLEDSAVYLCASSTKLPGPTNTGELFFGEGSRLTVL.

This chain links TRBV7-9 with TRBJ2-7; 9 bases match TRBD2. CDR3 length: 14 residues. Trimming cost V 5 bases and J 4 bases; bases outside gene matches: 6. Germline CDR1 and CDR2: SEHNR and FQNEAQ (reference sequence). CDR3 sequence reads: CASSRTSVRYEQYF. CDR3 coding DNA: TGTGCCAGCAGCCGGACTAGCGTACGATACGAGCAGTACTTC.

The gene calls are TRBV6-6 and TRBJ1-5; 7 nucleotides agree with TRBD1. The CDR3 is 13 amino acids. The junction had 3 bases not matched to a gene; V was cut back by 4 bases and J by 6 bases. Germline loops: CDR1 MNHNY, CDR2 SVGAGI (reference sequence). This chain's CDR3 is CASSWGQSQPQHF. CDR3 in DNA: TGTGCCAGCAGTTGGGGACAGAGTCAGCCCCAGCATTTT.

The genes are TRBV18 and TRBJ2-4, with a weak D call TRBD2 (6 bases). CDR1 and CDR2 from the germline V gene are KGHSH and LQKENI. The CDR3 totals 17 residues. V gave up 2 bases and J gave up 1 base, with 15 bases separating them. The CDR3: CASSPVRGFGAKNIQYF. DNA for the CDR3: TGTGCCAGCTCACCAGTTCGGGGGTTTGGGGCCAAAAACATTCAGTACTTC.

The CDR3 DNA reads as TGTGCCAGTAGTATTGAAGGGGTTAGCAATCAGCCCCAGCATTTT. Amino acids: CASSIEGVSNQPQHF. This chain connects TRBV19 to TRBJ1-5, with D perhaps TRBD1 (5 bases). Germline V gene data show CDR1 as LNHDA and CDR2 as SQIVND (reference sequence). The CDR3 runs 15 residues. Between the trimmed V and J ends, which lost 3 bases and 0 bases, there was a span of 9 bases. Together with reference TRBV19 and TRBJ1-5, the CDR3 gives the full variable domain: DGGITQSPKYLFRKEGQNVTLSCEQNLNHDAMYWYRQDPGQGLRLIYYSQIVNDFQKGDIAEGYSVSREKKESFPLTVTSAQKNPTAFYLCASSIEGVSNQPQHFGDGTRLSIL.

The V call is TRBV5-6, the J call TRBJ1-6; D is ambiguous. The length of the CDR3 is 12 residues. From germline, CDR1 is SGHDT and CDR2 YYEEEE. The ends were cut back, 2 bases at V and 10 bases at J, with 7 bases in the middle. The CDR3 DNA reads TGTGCCAGCAGCTTCTACCGGTCACCCCTCCACTTT. Translating gives CASSFYRSPLHF.